This entry lists 17 T cell receptor beta chains sequenced from one sample in a study of response to subunit inactivated influenza vaccine. TCRdb re-called the RT-PCR reads with MiXCR, one entry per CDR3 protein. This sample has more than 450,000 distinct CDR3 sequences, with approximately 7.6% found just once. Sequenced here: PBMCs from blood, sampled about 23 months after vaccination. These receptors were taken from a man aged 50-75 years who received an inactivated influenza vaccine.

At least ten counts were recorded for this clonotype. This rearrangement joins TRBV29-1 to TRBJ2-2, with a tentative D call TRBD1 (6 bases). Germline V gene sequence: CDR1 SQVTM, CDR2 ANQGSEA. This CDR3 region has 13 residues. V was clipped by 6 bases and J by 5 bases, with 13 bases between them. CDR3 in amino acids: CSVPGHFTGELFF. CDR3 DNA sequence: TGCAGCGTCCCGGGACATTTTACCGGGGAGCTGTTTTTT.

This clonotype was observed a few times. The gene calls are TRBV20-1 and TRBJ2-3, with 8 bases identical to TRBD2. The V gene's germline CDR1 is DFQATT and CDR2 SNEGSKA (reference sequence). Losses at the gene ends were 1 base for V and 1 base for J; bases not matched to a gene: 4. The CDR3 length is 15 residues. CDR3 sequence reads: CSARVFSGGTDTQYF. CDR3 sequence (DNA): TGCAGTGCTAGAGTCTTTAGCGGGGGCACAGATACGCAGTATTTT.

This clonotype has just a few counts. The DNA of the CDR3 is TGTGCCAGCAGTTACCTGGTTGGGGAAAAACTGTTTTTT. Encoded protein: CASSYLVGEKLFF. This chain uses TRBV6-5 with TRBJ1-4; no clear D. V dropped 2 bases and J dropped 8 bases, with 9 bases sitting between them. Germline lookup yields CDR1 MNHEY and CDR2 SVGAGI. The CDR3 runs 13 residues.

This clonotype came up many times. The chain recombines TRBV4-2 with TRBJ1-3; no reliable D call. V was cut by 0 bases and J by 2 bases, with 17 bases left in between. CDR3 length: 18 amino acids. CDR1 LGHNA and CDR2 YNFKEQ come from the germline V gene. The CDR3 region is CASSQDALVYATGNTIYF. CDR3 nucleotides: TGTGCCAGCAGCCAAGATGCGCTGGTCTACGCAACTGGAAACACCATATATTTT.

This clonotype was found a few times. This chain connects TRBV4-2 to TRBJ1-2, with TRBD1 identical over 10 bases. Germline CDR1 and CDR2: LGHNA and YNFKEQ. V lost 3 bases to trimming and J lost 4 bases; unmatched junction nucleotides: 11. This CDR3 spans 17 amino acids. The CDR3 reads CASSQGGPRDRGYGYTF. The CDR3 nucleotides read TGTGCCAGCAGCCAGGGGGGGCCCCGGGACAGGGGCTATGGCTACACCTTC.

This clonotype was seen a few times. V is TRBV2 and J is TRBJ2-2; a possible D gene is TRBD1 (6 bases). The CDR3 covers 15 residues. Germline CDR1 and CDR2: SNHLY and FYNNEI. Trimming pared 6 bases from V and 4 bases from J, leaving 15 bases between. The CDR3 bases are TGTGCCAGCAGACCACAGGGTTGGGGCACCGGGGAGCTGTTTTTT. It codes for CASRPQGWGTGELFF.

The CDR3 coding sequence is TGTGCCAGCAGTCGAAACGCAGGGTATCAAGAGACCCAGTACTTC. Its protein product is CASSRNAGYQETQYF. The chain links TRBV3-1 to TRBJ2-5, with a tentative D call TRBD1 (5 bases). V gave up 6 bases and J gave up 2 bases, with 16 bases separating them. This CDR3 has 15 residues. Per the germline V gene, CDR1 is LGHDT and CDR2 is YNNKEL (reference sequence).

This clonotype showed up many times. The rearrangement joins TRBV9 to TRBJ1-1; perhaps TRBD1 as D (5 bases). Trimming left V 0 bases short and J 2 bases short, with 14 bases between. This CDR3 is 16 amino acids long. From germline, CDR1 is SGDLS and CDR2 YYNGEE. CDR3 protein: CASSVASTRANTEAFF. The CDR3 DNA follows: TGTGCCAGCAGCGTAGCAAGTACCAGGGCTAACACTGAAGCTTTCTTT.

This clonotype has more than one count but fewer than ten. The J gene is TRBJ2-2, the V gene TRBV7-9; 9 nucleotides match TRBD1. There are 16 residues in the CDR3. Germline CDR1 SEHNR, CDR2 FQNEAQ (reference sequence). Germline trimming cut 5 bases from V and 2 bases from J; bases unmatched to any gene: 6. The CDR3 DNA follows: TGTGCCAGCAGCGAGTACAGGGGGCTAAACACCGGGGAGCTGTTTTTT. Translation: CASSEYRGLNTGELFF.

This clonotype was counted many times. This sequence joins TRBV4-1 and TRBJ2-1; TRBD1 aligns across 10 bases. With 0 bases clipped from V and 14 bases from J, the junction kept 7 bases outside the gene matches. The CDR3 is made up of 14 amino acids. The V gene's germline CDR1 is MGHRA and CDR2 YSYEKL. CDR3 coding DNA: TGCGCCAGCAGCCAAGAGGGGACAGGGGCCCCTAAGTTCTTC. Encoded protein: CASSQEGTGAPKFF.

This clonotype showed up many times. The chain couples TRBV10-3 to TRBJ2-3; D remains ambiguous. V was clipped by 7 bases and J by 0 bases, with 8 bases between them. From germline, CDR1 is ENHRY and CDR2 SYGVKD. There are 13 residues in the CDR3. The CDR3 region has the DNA TGTGCCATCAAGCTCACAAGCACAGATACGCAGTATTTT. Its protein is CAIKLTSTDTQYF.

In this sample, this clonotype turned up a few times. J is TRBJ2-5 and V is TRBV3-1; 12 nucleotides line up with TRBD2. V shed 1 base and J 13 bases; nucleotides not matched to a gene: 7. The CDR3 runs 14 residues. The germline V gene encodes CDR1 LGHDT and CDR2 YNNKEL (reference sequence). CDR3 region: CASSQGASGRAGYF. The CDR3 DNA reads TGTGCCAGCAGCCAAGGTGCTAGCGGGAGGGCCGGGTACTTC.

This clonotype was found many times. The V and J genes are TRBV5-1 and TRBJ2-2, with a possible D match to TRBD1 (6 bases). The CDR3 is 13 residues long. Germline V gives CDR1 SGHRS, CDR2 YFSETQ. The germline V and J ends were trimmed by 0 bases and 9 bases, with 9 bases remaining between them. CDR3 region: CASSLAGGRELFF. CDR3 nucleotides: TGCGCCAGCAGCTTGGCTGGGGGCCGGGAGCTGTTTTTT.

There are many counts of this clonotype. The chain uses TRBV6-5 and TRBJ2-1; D may be TRBD2 (6 bases). Germline lookup yields CDR1 MNHEY and CDR2 SVGAGI. Between the trimmed V and J ends, which lost 3 bases and 8 bases, there was a span of 17 bases. There are 15 residues in the CDR3. The CDR3 region is CASSYLAGPVDEQFF. The CDR3 DNA reads TGTGCCAGCAGTTATCTTGCGGGGCCTGTGGATGAGCAGTTCTTC.

Many counts were recorded for this clonotype. The chain is built from TRBV20-1 and TRBJ2-4; D gene ambiguous. The V gene's germline CDR1 is DFQATT and CDR2 SNEGSKA (reference sequence). V was clipped by 5 bases and J by 2 bases, with 13 bases between them. The CDR3 contains 14 residues. This chain's CDR3 is CSASAQKSKNIQYF. The CDR3 DNA is TGCAGTGCTTCGGCCCAGAAATCCAAAAACATTCAGTACTTC.

This clonotype appeared many times. The chain carries TRBV20-1 and TRBJ2-1; 12 bases match TRBD2. Germline V gene sequence: CDR1 DFQATT, CDR2 SNEGSKA (reference sequence). The length of the CDR3 is 14 residues. J lost 6 bases, V lost 5 bases, and 5 bases had no gene match. The CDR3 region has the DNA TGCAGTGCTCAGCTAGCGGGGGGGCTCAATGAGCAGTTCTTC. Protein sequence: CSAQLAGGLNEQFF.

The genes are TRBV27 and TRBJ2-2; tentative D call: TRBD1 (6 bases). V was cut by 4 bases and J by 9 bases, with 15 bases left in between. This CDR3 has 14 residues. Germline values: CDR1 MNHEY, CDR2 SMNVEV (reference sequence). The chain's CDR3 is CASSSTGITWELFF. The DNA for the CDR3 is TGTGCCAGCAGTTCTACAGGGATTACCTGGGAGCTGTTTTTT.